This T cell receptor beta chain appears in the sequencing data of a study of a mutant IDH1 vaccine in newly diagnosed glioma. TCRdb's table, derived via immunoSEQ multiplex PCR, lists solely in-frame clones and lacks some. The sample yields roughly 64,000 clones, roughly 71% seen once. Documented time point: week 35, safety follow-up. With topical imiquimod, each dose of the vaccine consisted of 300 ug of mutant IDH1 20-mer peptide. Germline CDR1 and CDR2: SGHRS and YFSETQ. This CDR3 is built from 16 residues. The ends were cut back, 0 bases at V and 0 bases at J, with 12 bases in the middle. With respect to this clone: Its antigen is as yet unknown.

The chain links TRBV5-1 to TRBJ1-1; D gene unclear. This specimen was PBMCs, taken from a glioma patient whose treatment included an IDH1 peptide vaccine. This TCR derives from a man aged 45 to 65 with glioma. The CDR3 loop reads CASSLDMGGMNTEAFF. DNA for the CDR3: TGCGCCAGCAGCTTGGATATGGGAGGTATGAACACTGAAGCTTTCTTT.